This TCR beta chain derives from a study of beta chain features in type 1 diabetes. Overall study: Cell yields, gender and age were similar in healthy donors and patients. Study observations and caveats: Shortening of TCRB CDR3s, moderate but significant, appeared in all four CD4+ subsets of Type 1 diabetes patients. Any role of HLA type in TCRB rearrangement remained unresolved here.

Trimming pared 0 bases from V and 8 bases from J, leaving 10 bases between. CDR1 SGDLS and CDR2 YYNGEE come from the germline V gene. This CDR3 contains 13 residues. Worth noting for this clone: Its specificity is not known.

Investigators reverse transcribed all isolated RNA, so they sequenced expressed TCRB transcripts. TCRdb's copy holds only in-frame clones and misses some; the assay was immunoSEQ multiplex PCR. This sample has 250,000 to 300,000 clones, with 13% to 15% found just once. The chain links TRBV9 to TRBJ2-3; maybe TRBD1 (6 bases). The specimen was naive CD4+ T cells from blood. This TCR derives from a man aged 25-45 years with type 1 diabetes. CDR3 residues: CASSVEGVGTQYF. CDR3 DNA sequence: TGTGCCAGCAGCGTAGAGGGGGTTGGTACGCAGTATTTT.